Listed here are 29 T cell receptor beta chains from one sample, sequenced in a study of identical twins. A single record per CDR3 protein comes from TCRdb applying MiXCR to the 5' RACE reads. The sample includes about 200,000 distinct CDR3 sequences, approximately 15% of them seen just once. These sequences were also reported in another study, on T cells expressing NK-cell markers.

Sequencing was performed on CD8+ T cells sorted from blood. The receptors come from a woman aged 18-30 years in good health.

This clonotype was detected ten times or more. V is TRBV6-2 or TRBV6-3 and J is TRBJ2-1, with D perhaps matching TRBD2 (6 bases). Germline CDR1 reads MNHEY; CDR2 reads SVGEGT. The CDR3 extends over 14 amino acids. With 5 bases removed from V and 4 bases from J, the gap between germline ends came to 12 bases. Here the CDR3 DNA reads TGTGCCAGCAGTAAATCTAGCGAGTACAATGAGCAGTTCTTC. Amino acid sequence: CASSKSSEYNEQFF.

This chain uses TRBV27 with TRBJ1-5, with 8 nucleotides matching TRBD1. Looked up from germline, CDR1 is MNHEY and CDR2 is SMNVEV (reference sequence). V was pared by 5 bases and J by 6 bases, with 6 bases of the junction left unmatched. There are 14 residues in the CDR3. Written as DNA, the CDR3 is TGTGCCAGCAGTAAACAGGGGGTGGGTCAGCCCCAGCATTTT. It yields the protein CASSKQGVGQPQHF.

This sequence joins TRBV3-1 and TRBJ1-1; no definite D call. V was clipped by 4 bases and J by 0 bases, with 6 bases between them. The CDR3 runs 13 residues. In germline, CDR1 is LGHDT, CDR2 YNNKEL (reference sequence). For the CDR3, the DNA is TGTGCCAGCAGCCTCTTTTTGAACACTGAAGCTTTCTTT. Its translation is CASSLFLNTEAFF.

V and J are TRBV5-6 and TRBJ2-1; D ambiguous. V lost 2 bases and J 3 bases, leaving 12 bases between the germline ends. Germline CDR1 is SGHDT and CDR2 is YYEEEE. This CDR3 comprises 15 residues. CDR3 DNA sequence: TGTGCCAGCAGCTTCGGTATTGGTGGCTACAATGAGCAGTTCTTC. It yields the protein CASSFGIGGYNEQFF. The variable domain in full, with the rest retrieved from reference TRBV5-6 and TRBJ2-1, is DAGVTQSPTHLIKTRGQQVTLRCSPKSGHDTVSWYQQALGQGPQFIFQYYEEEERQRGNFPDRFSGHQFPNYSSELNVNALLLGDSALYLCASSFGIGGYNEQFFGPGTRLTVL.

The chain employs TRBV10-2 and TRBJ1-4; D unclear. The CDR3 has 15 amino acids. Looked up from germline, CDR1 is WSHSY and CDR2 is SAAADI. Between the trimmed V and J ends, which lost 2 bases and 10 bases, there was a span of 17 bases. The CDR3 sequence: CASSERGSLRGKLFF. In DNA, the CDR3 is TGCGCCAGCAGTGAGCGTGGCAGCCTCCGCGGAAAACTGTTTTTT.

This clonotype was observed at least ten times. V is TRBV29-1 and J is TRBJ2-1; no reliable D call. The CDR3 loop spans 11 amino acids. V lost 4 bases to trimming and J lost 5 bases, with 6 bases between them. Germline CDR1 and CDR2: SQVTM and ANQGSEA. CDR3: CSVARDNEQFF. DNA for the CDR3: TGCAGCGTTGCTCGGGACAATGAGCAGTTCTTC.

V and J are TRBV21-1 and TRBJ1-4; the DNA was not compared with TRBD1, the D call given in the table. TRBV21-1 is annotated as a pseudogene. The CDR3 loop spans 13 amino acids. Written as DNA, the CDR3 is TGTGCCAGCAGCCCGTTCGCCCGGGAAAAACTGTTTTTT. The encoded protein is CASSPFAREKLFF.

The chain combines TRBV20-1 with TRBJ2-7, with 9 nucleotides matching TRBD1. Germline V gene lookup returns CDR1 DFQATT and CDR2 SNEGSKA (reference sequence). The V segment lost 3 bases and the J segment 6 bases; nucleotides outside the gene matches: 3. The CDR3 is 12 residues long. The CDR3 DNA sequence: TGCAGTGCTAGCGACAGGGGGTTCGAGCAGTACTTC. It translates to CSASDRGFEQYF.

The chain joins TRBV20-1 to TRBJ2-3; tentative D call: TRBD2 (5 bases). Germline CDR1 and CDR2: DFQATT and SNEGSKA (reference sequence). The CDR3 length is 12 residues. Trimming shortened V by 5 bases and J by 3 bases, and 9 bases separated the two germline ends. CDR3 sequence (DNA): TGCAGTGCTCCAACGGGGACAGATACGCAGTATTTT. The encoded protein is CSAPTGTDTQYF.

V usage is TRBV7-2 and J usage is TRBJ2-7, with D possibly TRBD2 on 6 matching bases. The V gene lost 5 bases and the J gene lost 3 bases, with 17 bases spanning the gap. The CDR3 is 15 amino acids. In germline, CDR1 is SGHTA, CDR2 FQGNSA. CDR3 residues: CASSGTGRGIYEQYF. CDR3 nucleotide sequence: TGTGCCAGCAGCGGAACGGGACGGGGGATCTACGAGCAGTACTTC.

The chain carries TRBV30 and TRBJ1-1; 9 bases align to TRBD1. The CDR3 has 12 amino acids. The V and J ends lost 8 bases and 1 base, in that order; junction bases with no gene match: 2. Germline CDR1 reads GTSNPN; CDR2 reads SVGIG (reference sequence). Here the CDR3 reads CAGQGWNTEAFF. The CDR3 DNA sequence: TGTGCCGGACAGGGGTGGAACACTGAAGCTTTCTTT.

The gene calls are TRBV4-1 and TRBJ2-1; 7 bases fit TRBD2. The CDR3 consists of 13 residues. The J segment lost 15 bases and the V segment lost 2 bases, leaving 10 bases of the junction unmatched. Germline V CDR1 and CDR2: MGHRA, YSYEKL. The CDR3 is CASSQPRGGYWFF. The DNA of the CDR3 is TGCGCCAGCAGCCAACCCCGGGGAGGGTATTGGTTCTTC.

The gene calls are TRBV4-2 and TRBJ2-1; possibly TRBD2 for D (7 bases). Germline-derived CDR1 and CDR2 are LGHNA and YNFKEQ. V shed 0 bases and J shed 4 bases, with 10 bases lying between them. CDR3 size: 15 residues. CDR3 DNA sequence: TGTGCCAGCAGCCAAGAGCGGGGGCCATACAATGAGCAGTTCTTC. Translation: CASSQERGPYNEQFF.

This clonotype has more than one count but fewer than ten. The V gene is TRBV20-1, the J gene TRBJ2-3, with 9 bases fitting TRBD1. The CDR3 is made up of 15 amino acids. The J segment lost 3 bases and the V segment lost 4 bases, leaving 8 bases of the junction unmatched. From germline, CDR1 is DFQATT and CDR2 SNEGSKA (reference sequence). This CDR3 is CSANPGTGLTDTQYF. The CDR3 DNA reads as TGCAGTGCTAACCCCGGGACAGGGTTGACAGATACGCAGTATTTT.

The chain links TRBV7-6 to TRBJ2-3, with a weak D call TRBD1 (6 bases). CDR1 and CDR2 (germline): SGHVS, FNYEAQ. V was trimmed by 5 bases and J by 2 bases, leaving 14 bases between them. This CDR3 has 15 residues. CDR3 nucleotides: TGTGCCAGCAGCCTATTCTTGGGGGCCACAGATACGCAGTATTTT. Protein sequence: CASSLFLGATDTQYF. Based on the CDR3 plus reference TRBV7-6 and TRBJ2-3, the full variable domain is GAGVSQSPRYKVTKRGQDVALRCDPISGHVSLYWYRQALGQGPEFLTYFNYEAQQDKSGLPNDRFSAERPEGSISTLTIQRTEQRDSAMYRCASSLFLGATDTQYFGPGTRLTVL.

The chain couples TRBV12-3 or TRBV12-4 to TRBJ1-6, with TRBD1 matching over 10 bases. J lost 8 bases, V lost 4 bases, and 5 bases had no gene match. The CDR3 contains 15 residues. CDR3 nucleotide sequence: TGTGCCAGCAGTTCCTCCGGGACAGGGGATTCACCCCTCCACTTT. As protein: CASSSSGTGDSPLHF.

The V call is TRBV7-2, the J call TRBJ2-7, with 9 bases fitting TRBD2. This CDR3 contains 15 residues. Trimming cost V 5 bases and J 2 bases; bases outside gene matches: 7. Germline CDR1 and CDR2: SGHTA and FQGNSA. CDR3 sequence: CASSQIAGAPYEQYF. The CDR3, as DNA: TGTGCCAGCAGCCAAATAGCGGGGGCCCCCTACGAGCAGTACTTC.

This clonotype came up a few times. The rearrangement links TRBV2 to TRBJ2-1; 8 bases map to TRBD2. From germline, CDR1 is SNHLY and CDR2 FYNNEI. The CDR3 is made up of 16 amino acids. The ends lost 2 bases at V and 4 bases at J; junction bases unmatched: 7. CDR3 bases: TGTGCCAGCAGTGAATCAGCGGGAGCGGAATACAATGAGCAGTTCTTC. Translation gives CASSESAGAEYNEQFF.

This clonotype was counted between two and nine times. V is TRBV12-3 or TRBV12-4 and J is TRBJ2-1; D remains unclear. This CDR3 has 13 amino acids. The V end was cut by 2 bases, the J end by 7 bases, with 9 bases between. CDR3 sequence reads: CASSLFQSNEQFF. For the CDR3, the DNA is TGTGCCAGCAGTTTATTTCAATCAAATGAGCAGTTCTTC.

This clonotype was found a few times. The J gene is TRBJ1-1, the V gene TRBV10-3; 7 positions match TRBD1. V shed 10 bases and J 0 bases; nucleotides not matched to a gene: 5. CDR3 length equals 13 residues. Per the germline V gene, CDR1 is ENHRY and CDR2 is SYGVKD. The DNA for the CDR3 is TGTGCCACGGTGGGACAGCTGAACACTGAAGCTTTCTTT. Its translation is CATVGQLNTEAFF.

V and J are TRBV9 and TRBJ2-3; 14 nucleotides match TRBD2. Germline CDR1 SGDLS, CDR2 YYNGEE. This CDR3 has 17 amino acids. The trim removed 0 bases at V and 6 bases at J, leaving 6 bases unmatched. CDR3 in DNA: TGTGCCAGCAGCGTAGCCGGACTAGCGGGAGGAAGCGATACGCAGTATTTT. Translation gives CASSVAGLAGGSDTQYF.

The chain employs TRBV12-3 or TRBV12-4 and TRBJ1-1; the D is unclear. The V and J ends lost 6 bases and 7 bases respectively, with 12 bases between them. The CDR3 runs 12 residues. The CDR3 DNA reads TGTGCCAGCAGCCACCTAATTGATGAAGCTTTCTTT. This translates into CASSHLIDEAFF.

At least ten counts were recorded for this clonotype. The chain carries TRBV12-3 or TRBV12-4 and TRBJ2-7; 8 bases align to TRBD1. With 1 base clipped from V and 6 bases from J, the junction kept 2 bases outside the gene matches. This CDR3 spans 13 amino acids. The CDR3 nucleotides read TGTGCCAGCAGTTTAGGGACAGGGAGCGAGCAGTACTTC. This sequence encodes CASSLGTGSEQYF.

This clonotype was seen a few times. The chain couples TRBV12-3 or TRBV12-4 to TRBJ2-1, with unresolved D. This CDR3 contains 13 residues. Trimming took 7 bases from V and 4 from J, leaving 11 bases between them. In nucleotides, the CDR3 is TGTGCCAGCACCGATCAGAGGTACAATGAGCAGTTCTTC. Its translation: CASTDQRYNEQFF.

The V call is TRBV10-3, the J call TRBJ2-7, with D possibly being TRBD1 (5 bases). The ends were cut back, 8 bases at V and 0 bases at J, with 11 bases in the middle. Germline CDR1 reads ENHRY; CDR2 reads SYGVKD. This CDR3 is 13 amino acids long. The CDR3 coding sequence is TGTGCCATCGGACATGAGAACTCCTACGAGCAGTACTTC. Translated: CAIGHENSYEQYF.

This chain uses TRBV7-2 with TRBJ2-1; D is perhaps TRBD1 or TRBD2 (5 bases each). Germline V gene data show CDR1 as SGHTA and CDR2 as FQGNSA. V was cut by 6 bases and J by 3 bases, with 18 bases left in between. This CDR3 comprises 16 residues. Here the CDR3 DNA reads TGTGCCAGCAGTCCGGGGCACCGACGGAGCTACAATGAGCAGTTCTTC. Its translation is CASSPGHRRSYNEQFF.

In its sample, this clonotype was seen a few times. This rearrangement joins TRBV29-1 to TRBJ2-5, with D perhaps TRBD1 (6 bases). The germline CDR1 and CDR2 sequences are SQVTM and ANQGSEA. V lost 6 bases and J 5 bases, leaving 19 bases between the germline ends. This CDR3 has 14 residues. CDR3 in amino acids: CSVLEVGAGETQYF. CDR3 DNA sequence: TGCAGCGTCCTCGAGGTGGGGGCAGGGGAGACCCAGTACTTC.

This clonotype was counted many times. The rearrangement uses TRBV29-1 and TRBJ2-7; D is perhaps TRBD1 or TRBD2 (5 bases each). The V end was cut by 6 bases, the J end by 2 bases, with 14 bases between. The germline V gene has CDR1 SQVTM and CDR2 ANQGSEA. There are 13 residues in the CDR3. CDR3 DNA sequence: TGCAGCGTCCCGGGGCTGTCACCCTACGAGCAGTACTTC. As protein: CSVPGLSPYEQYF.

This clonotype was counted between two and nine times. V and J are TRBV27 and TRBJ2-2; 11 bases fit TRBD2. Trimming at V came to 6 bases and at J to 3 bases, leaving 6 bases not matched to a gene. Germline V gives CDR1 MNHEY, CDR2 SMNVEV (reference sequence). This CDR3 has 16 residues. The CDR3 sequence is CASSLVLAGDTGELFF. DNA of the CDR3: TGTGCCAGCAGCCTAGTACTAGCGGGAGACACCGGGGAGCTGTTTTTT.